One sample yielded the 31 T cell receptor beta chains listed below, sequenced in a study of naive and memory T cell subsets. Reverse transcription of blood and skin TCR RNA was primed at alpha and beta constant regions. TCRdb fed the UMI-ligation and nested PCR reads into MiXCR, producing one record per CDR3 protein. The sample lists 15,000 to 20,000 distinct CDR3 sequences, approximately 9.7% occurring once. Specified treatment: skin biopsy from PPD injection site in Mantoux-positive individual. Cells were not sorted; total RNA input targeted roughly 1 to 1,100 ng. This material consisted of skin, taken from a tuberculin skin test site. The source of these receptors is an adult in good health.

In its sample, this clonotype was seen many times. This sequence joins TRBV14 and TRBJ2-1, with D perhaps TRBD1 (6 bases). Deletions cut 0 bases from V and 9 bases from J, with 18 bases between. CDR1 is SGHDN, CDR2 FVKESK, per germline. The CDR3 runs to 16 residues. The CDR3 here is CASSQDGTRRYGEQFF. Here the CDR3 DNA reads TGTGCCAGCAGCCAAGACGGGACACGGCGCTATGGTGAGCAGTTCTTC.

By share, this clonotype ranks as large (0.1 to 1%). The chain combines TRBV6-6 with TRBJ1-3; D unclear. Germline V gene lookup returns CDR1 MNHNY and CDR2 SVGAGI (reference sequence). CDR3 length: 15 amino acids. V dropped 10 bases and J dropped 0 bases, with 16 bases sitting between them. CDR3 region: CAKLTGWSSGNTIYF. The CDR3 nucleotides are TGTGCCAAATTAACGGGCTGGAGCTCTGGAAACACCATATATTTT.

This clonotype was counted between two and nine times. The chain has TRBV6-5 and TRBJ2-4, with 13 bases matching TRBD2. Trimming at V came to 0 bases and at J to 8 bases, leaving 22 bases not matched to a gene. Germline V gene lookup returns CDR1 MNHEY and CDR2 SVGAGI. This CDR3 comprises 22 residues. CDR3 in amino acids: CASSYSKPQLAGGKETLDIQYF. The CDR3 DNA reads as TGTGCCAGCAGTTACTCGAAGCCCCAACTAGCGGGGGGGAAAGAAACCTTAGACATTCAGTACTTC.

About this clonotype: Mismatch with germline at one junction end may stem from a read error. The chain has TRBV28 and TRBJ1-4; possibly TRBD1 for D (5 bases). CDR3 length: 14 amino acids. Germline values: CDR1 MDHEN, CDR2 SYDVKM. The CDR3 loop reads CASDPDRTNEKLLF. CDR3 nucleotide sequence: TGTGCCAGCGATCCCGACAGAACTAATGAAAAACTGCTTTTT. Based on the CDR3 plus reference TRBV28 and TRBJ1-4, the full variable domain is DVKVTQSSRYLVKRTGEKVFLECVQDMDHENMFWYRQDPGLGLRLIYFSYDVKMKEKGDIPEGYSVSREKKERFSLILESASTNQTSMYLCASDPDRTNEKLLFGSGTQLSVL.

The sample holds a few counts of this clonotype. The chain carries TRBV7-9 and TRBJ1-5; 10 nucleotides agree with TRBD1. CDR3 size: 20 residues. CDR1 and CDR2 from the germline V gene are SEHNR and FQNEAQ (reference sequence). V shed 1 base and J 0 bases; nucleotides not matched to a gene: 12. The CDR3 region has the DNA TGTGCCAGCAGCTTAGGGCCTGGACAGGGGGGAAAGTATAGCAATCAGCCCCAGCATTTT. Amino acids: CASSLGPGQGGKYSNQPQHF.

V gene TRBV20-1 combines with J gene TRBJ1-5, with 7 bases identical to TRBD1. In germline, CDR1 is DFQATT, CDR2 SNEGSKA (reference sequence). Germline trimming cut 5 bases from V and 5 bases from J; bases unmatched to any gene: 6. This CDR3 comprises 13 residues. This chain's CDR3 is CSAAQGWDQPQHF. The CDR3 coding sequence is TGCAGTGCTGCACAGGGGTGGGATCAGCCCCAGCATTTT.

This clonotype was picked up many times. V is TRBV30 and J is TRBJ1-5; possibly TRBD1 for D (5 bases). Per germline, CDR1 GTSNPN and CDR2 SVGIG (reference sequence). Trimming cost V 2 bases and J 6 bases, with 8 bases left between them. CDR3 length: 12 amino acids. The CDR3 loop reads CAWSRGSQPQHF. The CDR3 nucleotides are TGTGCCTGGAGTCGGGGGAGTCAGCCCCAGCATTTT.

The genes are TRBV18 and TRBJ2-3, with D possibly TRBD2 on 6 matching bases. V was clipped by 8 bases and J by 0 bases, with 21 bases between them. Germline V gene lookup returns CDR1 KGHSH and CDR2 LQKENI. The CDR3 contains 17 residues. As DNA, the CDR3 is TGTGCCAGCGTGAACGGGGGTCCTCTTTCTAGCACAGATACGCAGTATTTT. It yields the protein CASVNGGPLSSTDTQYF.

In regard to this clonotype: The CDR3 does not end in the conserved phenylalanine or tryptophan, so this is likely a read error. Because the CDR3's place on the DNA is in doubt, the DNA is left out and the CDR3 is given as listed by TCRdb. CDR3 in amino acids: CSAQGGMGRAFI. This chain joins TRBV20-1 and TRBJ2-1; TRBD1 is taken as the D call from the table, unchecked against the DNA. Germline V gene data show CDR1 as DFQATT and CDR2 as SNEGSKA (reference sequence). Ends included, the CDR3 has 12 residues.

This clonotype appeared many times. CDR3 nucleotides: TGTGCCAGCAGCTTAGAGGGGACTAGGGGGAATGAGCAGTTCTTC. Amino acid sequence: CASSLEGTRGNEQFF. The J gene is TRBJ2-1, the V gene TRBV7-2, with 8 bases that match TRBD2. The V gene end was trimmed by 1 base and the J gene end by 7 bases; junction bases not matched to a gene: 6. The CDR3 is 15 residues long. Germline V gene data show CDR1 as SGHTA and CDR2 as FQGNSA.

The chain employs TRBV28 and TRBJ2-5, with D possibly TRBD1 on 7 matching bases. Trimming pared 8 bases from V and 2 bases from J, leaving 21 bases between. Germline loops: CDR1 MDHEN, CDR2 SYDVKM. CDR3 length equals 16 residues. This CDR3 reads CASSLPEGAPQETQYF. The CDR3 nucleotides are TGTGCCAGCTCACTCCCGGAGGGGGCACCTCAAGAGACCCAGTACTTC.

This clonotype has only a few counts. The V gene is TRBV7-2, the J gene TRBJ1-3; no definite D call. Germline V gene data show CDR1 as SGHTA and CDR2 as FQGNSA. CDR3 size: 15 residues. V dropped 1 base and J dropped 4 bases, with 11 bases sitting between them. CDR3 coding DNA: TGTGCCAGCAGCTTAGAATCCGCAGGAGGAAACACCATATATTTT. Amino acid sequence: CASSLESAGGNTIYF.

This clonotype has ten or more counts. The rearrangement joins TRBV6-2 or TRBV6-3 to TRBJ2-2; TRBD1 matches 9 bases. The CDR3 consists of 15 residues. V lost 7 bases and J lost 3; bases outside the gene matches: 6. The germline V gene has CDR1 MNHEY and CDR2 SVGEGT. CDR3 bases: TGTGCCAGCATCTACAGGGGGCCATACACCGGGGAGCTGTTTTTT. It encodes CASIYRGPYTGELFF.

For the CDR3, the DNA is TGTGCCAGCAGCCCGCTTCCGGGACCAAGCACAGATACGCAGTATTTT. Translation: CASSPLPGPSTDTQYF. The chain combines TRBV7-3 with TRBJ2-3; possibly TRBD1 or TRBD2 for D (5 bases each). Germline V gene lookup returns CDR1 SGHTA and CDR2 FQGTGA. The CDR3 has 16 residues. V was shortened by 5 bases and J by 0 bases, with 15 bases between the two germline ends.

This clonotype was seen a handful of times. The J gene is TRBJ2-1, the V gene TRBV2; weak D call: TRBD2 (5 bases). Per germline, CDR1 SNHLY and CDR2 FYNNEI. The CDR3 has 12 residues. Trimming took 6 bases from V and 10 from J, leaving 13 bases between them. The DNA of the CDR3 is TGTGCCAGCAGGAGGGTTCATGGCGAGCAGTTCTTC. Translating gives CASRRVHGEQFF.

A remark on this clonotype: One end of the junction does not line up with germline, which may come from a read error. The CDR3 coding sequence is TGCAGCGTTGAAGTTAAAGCGGGAGAGGGAGAGACCCAGTACTTT. Protein sequence: CSVEVKAGEGETQYF. The rearrangement joins TRBV29-1 to TRBJ2-5; 8 positions agree with TRBD2. Per the germline V gene, CDR1 is SQVTM and CDR2 is ANQGSEA. The CDR3 has 15 amino acids.

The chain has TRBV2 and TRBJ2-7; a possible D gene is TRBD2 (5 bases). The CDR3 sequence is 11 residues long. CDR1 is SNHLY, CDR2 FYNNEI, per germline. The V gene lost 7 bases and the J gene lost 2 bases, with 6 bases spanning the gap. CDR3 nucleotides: TGTGCCAGCACTAGCACCTACGAGCAGTACTTC. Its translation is CASTSTYEQYF.

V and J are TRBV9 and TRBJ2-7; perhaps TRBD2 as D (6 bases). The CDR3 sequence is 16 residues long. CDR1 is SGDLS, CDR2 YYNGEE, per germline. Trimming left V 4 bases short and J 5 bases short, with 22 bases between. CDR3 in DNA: TGTGCCAGCAGCCCATCTATTGGACTACTGGATAACGAGCAGTACTTC. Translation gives CASSPSIGLLDNEQYF.

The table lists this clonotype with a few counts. CDR3 in amino acids: CASSLAPGGEQYF. The CDR3, as DNA: TGTGCCAGCAGTTTAGCGCCAGGGGGTGAGCAGTACTTC. The V call is TRBV12-3 or TRBV12-4, the J call TRBJ2-7; TRBD1 agrees at 7 bases. Trimming took 0 bases from V and 7 from J; bases not matched to a gene: 3. This CDR3 contains 13 residues.

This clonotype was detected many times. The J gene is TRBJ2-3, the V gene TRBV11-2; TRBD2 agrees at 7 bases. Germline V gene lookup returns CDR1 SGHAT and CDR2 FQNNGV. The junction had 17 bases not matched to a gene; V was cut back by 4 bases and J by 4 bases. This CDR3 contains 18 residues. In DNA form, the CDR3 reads TGTGCCAGCAGCTCCCGATTCGTTGGGGCTAGCGGATCAGATACGCAGTATTTT. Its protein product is CASSSRFVGASGSDTQYF.

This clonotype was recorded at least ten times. CDR3 sequence: CASSCRKDGQLIYEQYF. The CDR3 DNA is TGTGCCAGCAGCTGCAGAAAGGACGGACAGCTTATCTACGAGCAGTACTTC. The chain is built from TRBV13 and TRBJ2-7, with a tentative D call TRBD1 (6 bases). Trimming removed 4 bases from V and 3 bases from J, with 22 bases in between. The CDR3 sequence is 17 residues long. Germline CDR1 and CDR2: PRHDT and FYEKMQ (reference sequence).

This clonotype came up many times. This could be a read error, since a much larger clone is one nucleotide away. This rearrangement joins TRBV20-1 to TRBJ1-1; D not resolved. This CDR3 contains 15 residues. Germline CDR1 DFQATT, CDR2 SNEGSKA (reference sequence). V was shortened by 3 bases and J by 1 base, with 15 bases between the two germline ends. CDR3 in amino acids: CSASILEQGNTEAFF. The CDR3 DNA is TGCAGTGCTAGTATCCTGGAGCAAGGGAACACTGAAGCTTTCTTT.

As DNA, the CDR3 is TGCAGTGCTATGACGGTCTACGAGCAGTACTTC. Translated: CSAMTVYEQYF. This chain joins TRBV20-1 and TRBJ2-7; no definite D call. V was pared by 4 bases and J by 3 bases, with 7 bases between. The germline gives CDR1 DFQATT, CDR2 SNEGSKA (reference sequence). This CDR3 spans 11 amino acids.

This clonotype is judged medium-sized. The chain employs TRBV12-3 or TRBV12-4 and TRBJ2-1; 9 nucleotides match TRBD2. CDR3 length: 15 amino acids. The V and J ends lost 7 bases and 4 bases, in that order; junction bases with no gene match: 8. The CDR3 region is CASTRSGGKYNEQFF. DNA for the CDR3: TGTGCCAGCACTCGAAGCGGGGGGAAATACAATGAGCAGTTCTTC.

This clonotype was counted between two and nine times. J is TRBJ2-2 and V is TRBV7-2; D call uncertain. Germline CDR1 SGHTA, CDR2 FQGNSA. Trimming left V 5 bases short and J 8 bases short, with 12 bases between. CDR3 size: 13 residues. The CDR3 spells CASSLGPGGELFF. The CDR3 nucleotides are TGTGCCAGCAGCCTGGGTCCTGGAGGGGAGCTGTTTTTT.

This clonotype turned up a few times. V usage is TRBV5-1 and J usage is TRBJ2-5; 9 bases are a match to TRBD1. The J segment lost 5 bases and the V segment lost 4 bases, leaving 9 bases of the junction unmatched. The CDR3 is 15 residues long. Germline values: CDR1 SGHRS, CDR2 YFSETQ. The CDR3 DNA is TGCGCCAGCAGCCTGTACAGGGGGCTTAGGGAGACCCAGTACTTC. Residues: CASSLYRGLRETQYF.

The CDR3 sequence: CSARSGVYTEAFF. The CDR3 nucleotides are TGCAGTGCTCGATCAGGGGTTTACACTGAAGCTTTCTTT. This chain connects TRBV20-1 to TRBJ1-1, with D possibly being TRBD1 (6 bases). Deletions cut 5 bases from V and 3 bases from J, with 13 bases between. Germline V gene data show CDR1 as DFQATT and CDR2 as SNEGSKA (reference sequence). The CDR3 length is 13 residues.

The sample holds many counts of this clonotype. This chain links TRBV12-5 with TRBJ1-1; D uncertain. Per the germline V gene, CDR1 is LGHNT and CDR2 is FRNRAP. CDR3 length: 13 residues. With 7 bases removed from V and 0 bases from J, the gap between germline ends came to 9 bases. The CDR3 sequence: CASAPGLNTEAFF. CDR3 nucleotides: TGTGCTAGTGCCCCGGGGTTGAACACTGAAGCTTTCTTT. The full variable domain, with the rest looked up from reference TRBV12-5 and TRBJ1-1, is DARVTQTPRHKVTEMGQEVTMRCQPILGHNTVFWYRQTMMQGLELLAYFRNRAPLDDSGMPKDRFSAEMPDATLATLKIQPSEPRDSAVYFCASAPGLNTEAFFGQGTRLTVV.

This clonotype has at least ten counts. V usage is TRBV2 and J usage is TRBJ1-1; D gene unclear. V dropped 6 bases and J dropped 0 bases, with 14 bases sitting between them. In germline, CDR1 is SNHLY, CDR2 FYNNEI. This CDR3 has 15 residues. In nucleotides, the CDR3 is TGTGCCAGCAGGGCAGGTACGCGTCTGAACACTGAAGCTTTCTTT. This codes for CASRAGTRLNTEAFF.

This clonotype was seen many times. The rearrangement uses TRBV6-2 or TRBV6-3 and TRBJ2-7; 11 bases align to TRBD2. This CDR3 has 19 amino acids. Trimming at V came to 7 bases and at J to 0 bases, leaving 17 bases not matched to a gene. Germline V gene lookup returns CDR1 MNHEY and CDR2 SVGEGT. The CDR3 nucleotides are TGTGCCAGCACCTCACTAGCGGGAGTTTCACATGCTAGCTCCTACGAGCAGTACTTC. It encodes CASTSLAGVSHASSYEQYF.

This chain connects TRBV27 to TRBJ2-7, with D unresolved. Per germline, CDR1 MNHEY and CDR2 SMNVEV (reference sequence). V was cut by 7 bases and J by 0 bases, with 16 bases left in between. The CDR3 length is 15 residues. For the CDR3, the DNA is TGTGCCAGCACCAATAACGCGAAAGGCTCCTACGAGCAGTACTTC. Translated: CASTNNAKGSYEQYF.